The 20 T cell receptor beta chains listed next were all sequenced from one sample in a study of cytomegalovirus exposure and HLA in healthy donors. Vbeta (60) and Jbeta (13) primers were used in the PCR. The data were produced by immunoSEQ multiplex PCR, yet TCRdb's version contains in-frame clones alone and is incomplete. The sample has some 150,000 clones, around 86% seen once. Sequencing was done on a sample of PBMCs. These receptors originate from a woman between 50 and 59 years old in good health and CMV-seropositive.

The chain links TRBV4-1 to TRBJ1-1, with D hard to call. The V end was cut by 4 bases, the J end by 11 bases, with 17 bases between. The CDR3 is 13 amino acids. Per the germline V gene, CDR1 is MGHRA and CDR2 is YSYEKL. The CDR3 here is CASSRFTVGSAFF. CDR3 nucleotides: TGCGCCAGCAGCCGTTTCACTGTGGGGAGCGCTTTCTTT.

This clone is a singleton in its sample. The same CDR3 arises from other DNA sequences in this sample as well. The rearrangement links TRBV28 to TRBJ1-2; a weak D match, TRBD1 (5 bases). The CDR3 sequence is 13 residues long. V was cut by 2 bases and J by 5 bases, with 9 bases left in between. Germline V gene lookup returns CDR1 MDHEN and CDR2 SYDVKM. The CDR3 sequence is CASSLGQGYGYTF. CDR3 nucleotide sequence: TGTGCCAGCAGTTTAGGACAAGGGTATGGCTACACCTTC.

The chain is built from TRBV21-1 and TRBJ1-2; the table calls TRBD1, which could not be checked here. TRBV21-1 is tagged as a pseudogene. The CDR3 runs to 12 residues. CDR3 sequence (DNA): TGTGCCAGCAACAAAGCGGGCCATGGCTACACCTTC. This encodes CASNKAGHGYTF.

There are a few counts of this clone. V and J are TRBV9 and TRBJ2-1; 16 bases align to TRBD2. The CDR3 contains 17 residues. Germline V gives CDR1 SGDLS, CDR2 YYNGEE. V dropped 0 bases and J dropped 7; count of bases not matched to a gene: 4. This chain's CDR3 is CASSVVGTSGRGNEQFF. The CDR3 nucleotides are TGTGCCAGCAGCGTAGTTGGGACTAGCGGGAGGGGGAATGAGCAGTTCTTC.

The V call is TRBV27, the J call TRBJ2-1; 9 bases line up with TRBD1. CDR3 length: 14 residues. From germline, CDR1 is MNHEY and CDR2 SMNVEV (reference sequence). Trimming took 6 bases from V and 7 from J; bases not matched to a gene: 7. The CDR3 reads CASRSQGARNEQFF. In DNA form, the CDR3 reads TGTGCCAGCAGGTCACAGGGGGCGCGGAATGAGCAGTTCTTC.

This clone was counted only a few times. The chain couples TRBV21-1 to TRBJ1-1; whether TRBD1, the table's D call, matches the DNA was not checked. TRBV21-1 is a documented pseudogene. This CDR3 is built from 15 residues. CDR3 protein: CASSKAGQGNTEAFF. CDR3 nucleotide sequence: TGTGCCAGCAGCAAAGCGGGACAGGGGAACACTGAAGCTTTCTTT.

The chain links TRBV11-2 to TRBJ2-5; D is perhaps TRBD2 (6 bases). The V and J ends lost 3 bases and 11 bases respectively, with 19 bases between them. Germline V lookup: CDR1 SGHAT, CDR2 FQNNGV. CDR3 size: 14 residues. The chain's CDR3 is CASSLARGLREQYF. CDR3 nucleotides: TGTGCCAGCAGCTTGGCTAGGGGTCTACGGGAGCAGTACTTC.

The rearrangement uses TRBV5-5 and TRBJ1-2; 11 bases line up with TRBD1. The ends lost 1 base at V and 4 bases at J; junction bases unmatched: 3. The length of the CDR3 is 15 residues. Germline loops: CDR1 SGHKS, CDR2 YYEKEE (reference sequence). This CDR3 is CASSLWDRGSYGYTF. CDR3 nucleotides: TGTGCCAGCAGCTTGTGGGACAGGGGGTCCTATGGCTACACCTTC. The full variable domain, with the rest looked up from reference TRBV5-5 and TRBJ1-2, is DAGVTQSPTHLIKTRGQQVTLRCSPISGHKSVSWYQQVLGQGPQFIFQYYEKEERGRGNFPDRFSARQFPNYSSELNVNALLLGDSALYLCASSLWDRGSYGYTFGSGTRLTVV.

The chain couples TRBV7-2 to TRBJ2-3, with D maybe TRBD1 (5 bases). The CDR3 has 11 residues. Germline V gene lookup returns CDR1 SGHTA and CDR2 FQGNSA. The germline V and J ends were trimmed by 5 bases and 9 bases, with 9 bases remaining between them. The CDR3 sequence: CASSPKGTQYF. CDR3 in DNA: TGTGCCAGCAGCCCCAAGGGGACGCAGTATTTT. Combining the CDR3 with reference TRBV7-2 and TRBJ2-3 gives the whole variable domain GAGVSQSPSNKVTEKGKDVELRCDPISGHTALYWYRQSLGQGLEFLIYFQGNSAPDKSGLPSDRFSAERTGGSVSTLTIQRTQQEDSAVYLCASSPKGTQYFGPGTRLTVL.

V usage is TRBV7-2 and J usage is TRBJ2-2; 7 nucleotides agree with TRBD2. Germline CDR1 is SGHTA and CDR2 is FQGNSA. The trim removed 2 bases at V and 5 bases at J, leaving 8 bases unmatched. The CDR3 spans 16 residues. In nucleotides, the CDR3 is TGTGCCAGCAGCTTACGCGGGGGAGGGGTAACCGGGGAGCTGTTTTTT. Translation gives CASSLRGGGVTGELFF.

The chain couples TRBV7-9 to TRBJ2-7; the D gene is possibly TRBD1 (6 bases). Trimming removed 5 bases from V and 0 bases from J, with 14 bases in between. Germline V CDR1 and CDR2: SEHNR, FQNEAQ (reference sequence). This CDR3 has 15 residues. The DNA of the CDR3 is TGTGCCAGCAGCGCCCGACAGGTTATCTCCTACGAGCAGTACTTC. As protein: CASSARQVISYEQYF.

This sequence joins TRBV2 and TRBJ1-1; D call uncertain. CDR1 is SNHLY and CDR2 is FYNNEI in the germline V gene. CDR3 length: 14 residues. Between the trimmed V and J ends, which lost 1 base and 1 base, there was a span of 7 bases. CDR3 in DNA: TGTGCCAGCAGTGAAGAGTCGGGGAACACTGAAGCTTTCTTT. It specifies CASSEESGNTEAFF. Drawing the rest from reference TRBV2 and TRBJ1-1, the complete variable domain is EPEVTQTPSHQVTQMGQEVILRCVPISNHLYFYWYRQILGQKVEFLVSFYNNEISEKSEIFDDQFSVERPDGSNFTLKIRSTKLEDSAMYFCASSEESGNTEAFFGQGTRLTVV.

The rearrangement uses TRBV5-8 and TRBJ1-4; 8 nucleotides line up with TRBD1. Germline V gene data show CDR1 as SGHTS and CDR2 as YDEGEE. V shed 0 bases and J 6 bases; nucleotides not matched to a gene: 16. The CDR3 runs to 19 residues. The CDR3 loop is CASSLVVVTPGTGYEKLFF. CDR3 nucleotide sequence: TGTGCCAGCAGCTTGGTTGTTGTGACCCCCGGGACAGGATATGAAAAACTGTTTTTT. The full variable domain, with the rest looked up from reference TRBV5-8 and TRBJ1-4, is EAGVTQSPTHLIKTRGQQATLRCSPISGHTSVYWYQQALGLGLQFLLWYDEGEERNRGNFPPRFSGRQFPNYSSELNVNALELEDSALYLCASSLVVVTPGTGYEKLFFGSGTQLSVL.

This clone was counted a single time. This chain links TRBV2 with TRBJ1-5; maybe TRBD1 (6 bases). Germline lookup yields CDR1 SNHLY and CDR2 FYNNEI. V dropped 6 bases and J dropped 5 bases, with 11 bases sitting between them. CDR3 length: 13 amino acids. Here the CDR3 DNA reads TGTGCCAGCAGCACGGGACAACATCAGCCCCAGCATTTT. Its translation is CASSTGQHQPQHF.

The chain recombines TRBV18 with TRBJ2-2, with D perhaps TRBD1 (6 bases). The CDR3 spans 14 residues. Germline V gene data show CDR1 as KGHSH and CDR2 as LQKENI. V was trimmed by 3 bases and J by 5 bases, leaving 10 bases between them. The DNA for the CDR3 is TGTGCCAGCTCACCCCGAACAGGGACCGGGGAGCTGTTTTTT. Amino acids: CASSPRTGTGELFF.

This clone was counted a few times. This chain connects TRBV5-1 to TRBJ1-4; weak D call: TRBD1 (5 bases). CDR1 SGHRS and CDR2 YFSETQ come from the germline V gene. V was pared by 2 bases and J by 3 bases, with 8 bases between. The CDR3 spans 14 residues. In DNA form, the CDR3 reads TGCGCCAGCAGCTTTGGGGGGGCTAATGAAAAACTGTTTTTT. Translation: CASSFGGANEKLFF.

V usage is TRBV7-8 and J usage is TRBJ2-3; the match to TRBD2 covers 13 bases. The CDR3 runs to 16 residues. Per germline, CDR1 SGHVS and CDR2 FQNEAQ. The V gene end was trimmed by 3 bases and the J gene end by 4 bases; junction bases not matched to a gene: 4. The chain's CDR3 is CASSLSLAGGADTQYF. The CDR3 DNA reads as TGTGCCAGCAGCTTGTCACTAGCGGGGGGGGCAGATACGCAGTATTTT.

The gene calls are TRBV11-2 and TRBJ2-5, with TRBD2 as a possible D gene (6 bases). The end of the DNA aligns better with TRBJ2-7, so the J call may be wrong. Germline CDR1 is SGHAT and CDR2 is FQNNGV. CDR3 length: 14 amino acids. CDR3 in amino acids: CASSLAREYYEQYF. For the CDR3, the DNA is TGTGCCAGCAGCTTAGCCCGGGAGTACTACGAGCAGTACTTC.

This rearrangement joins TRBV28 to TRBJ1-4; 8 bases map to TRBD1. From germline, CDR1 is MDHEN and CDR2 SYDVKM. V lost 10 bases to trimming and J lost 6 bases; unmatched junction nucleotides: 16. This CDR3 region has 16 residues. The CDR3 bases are TGTGCCACCCTTATCTACGACAGGGGAGGTGATGAAAAACTGTTTTTT. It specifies CATLIYDRGGDEKLFF.

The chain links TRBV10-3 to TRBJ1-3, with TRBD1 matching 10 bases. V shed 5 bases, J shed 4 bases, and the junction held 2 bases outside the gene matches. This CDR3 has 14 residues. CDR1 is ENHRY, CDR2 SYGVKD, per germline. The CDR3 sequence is CAISWTGGGNTIYF. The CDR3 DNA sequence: TGTGCCATCAGTTGGACAGGGGGAGGAAACACCATATATTTT.